Presented here are 26 T cell receptor beta chains from one specimen sequenced in a study of preoperative IRX-2 immunotherapy in early breast cancer. Documented treatment: preoperative locoregional IRX-2 cytokine immunotherapy. TCRdb's copy holds only in-frame clones and misses some; the assay was immunoSEQ multiplex PCR. The sample contains around 60,000 clones, roughly 94% of which appear only once. Sampling was carried out from a patient treated with IRX-2 immunotherapy. The receptor set was obtained from a human donor with breast cancer.

The chain joins TRBV11-2 to TRBJ2-7, with 12 bases lining up with TRBD2. The CDR3 contains 18 residues. The V gene's germline CDR1 is SGHAT and CDR2 FQNNGV. The V and J ends lost 5 bases and 3 bases, in that order; junction bases with no gene match: 14. CDR3 loop: CASSRGPSGRAEGYEQYF. The DNA for the CDR3 is TGTGCCAGCAGCCGGGGGCCTAGCGGGAGGGCCGAGGGCTACGAGCAGTACTTC.

This rearrangement joins TRBV29-1 to TRBJ2-7, with D perhaps matching TRBD1 or TRBD2 (5 bases each). The germline V and J ends were trimmed by 7 bases and 2 bases, with 12 bases remaining between them. From germline, CDR1 is SQVTM and CDR2 ANQGSEA. The CDR3 covers 12 residues. CDR3 in amino acids: CSGRDGTYEQYF. In nucleotides, the CDR3 is TGCAGCGGCCGGGACGGAACCTACGAGCAGTACTTC.

V gene TRBV2 combines with J gene TRBJ2-2; unclear D gene. Germline CDR1 and CDR2: SNHLY and FYNNEI. Trimming took 6 bases from V and 5 from J, leaving 7 bases between them. The CDR3 has 12 amino acids. Here the CDR3 DNA reads TGTGCCAGCAGCCCCAGGACCGGGGAGCTGTTTTTT. It codes for CASSPRTGELFF.

J is TRBJ1-1 and V is TRBV11-3; 7 bases match TRBD1. This CDR3 comprises 16 residues. Losses at the gene ends were 5 bases for V and 3 bases for J; bases not matched to a gene: 12. Germline assignment: CDR1 SGHNT and CDR2 YENEEA. CDR3 DNA: TGTGCCAGCAGCGCAGGGGGAGTATGGGGGGACACTGAAGCTTTCTTT. Amino acids: CASSAGGVWGDTEAFF.

CDR3 coding DNA: TGTGCCAGCAGCCCTCGCGGGGATAGCGGGAGGGCCCGGGTTTACGAGCAGTACTTC. This sequence encodes CASSPRGDSGRARVYEQYF. The chain joins TRBV4-2 to TRBJ2-7, with 11 bases aligning to TRBD2. Germline V CDR1 and CDR2: LGHNA, YNFKEQ. This CDR3 region has 19 residues. The trim removed 4 bases at V and 4 bases at J, leaving 18 bases unmatched.

The chain couples TRBV4-1 to TRBJ1-2; D not resolved. The V and J ends lost 0 bases and 4 bases respectively, with 12 bases between them. In germline, CDR1 is MGHRA, CDR2 YSYEKL. The CDR3 sequence is 15 residues long. The CDR3 protein is CASSQEVGSRYGYTF. In nucleotides, the CDR3 is TGCGCCAGCAGCCAAGAGGTGGGAAGCCGCTATGGCTACACCTTC.

This clone showed up just once. The chain uses TRBV7-7 and TRBJ2-5; D not resolved. The germline V gene encodes CDR1 SSHAT and CDR2 FNYEAQ (reference sequence). This CDR3 is 14 amino acids long. V lost 5 bases, J lost 4 bases, and 14 bases lay in between. CDR3 sequence: CASSPAYVSETQYF. The CDR3 DNA follows: TGTGCCAGCAGCCCGGCATACGTCTCAGAGACCCAGTACTTC.

This sequence joins TRBV2 and TRBJ2-6; D remains unclear. The germline gives CDR1 SNHLY, CDR2 FYNNEI. Trimming took off 7 bases at V and 3 bases at J, with 13 bases between the two ends. This CDR3 contains 15 residues. CDR3 nucleotide sequence: TGTGCCAGCACGCGTCCGGTAGATGGGGCCAACGTCCTGACTTTC. This encodes CASTRPVDGANVLTF.

The chain joins TRBV4-1 to TRBJ2-7; D unclear. The germline CDR1 and CDR2 sequences are MGHRA and YSYEKL. There are 11 residues in the CDR3. The V gene lost 1 base and the J gene lost 6 bases, with 4 bases spanning the gap. CDR3 loop: CASSQAGEQYF. CDR3 coding DNA: TGCGCCAGCAGCCAAGCTGGCGAGCAGTACTTC.

The chain recombines TRBV7-2 with TRBJ2-1; no definite D call. CDR3 length: 12 residues. CDR1 and CDR2 (germline): SGHTA, FQGNSA. V lost 6 bases and J lost 9, with 12 bases in between. The CDR3 nucleotides read TGTGCCAGCAGTTACTCGGACGGTGAGCAGTTCTTC. It yields the protein CASSYSDGEQFF.

V gene TRBV7-8 combines with J gene TRBJ1-1, with D perhaps matching TRBD1 (6 bases). V was clipped by 5 bases and J by 5 bases, with 18 bases between them. CDR3 size: 15 residues. The germline V gene has CDR1 SGHVS and CDR2 FQNEAQ. As DNA, the CDR3 is TGTGCCAGCAGCCCTGGGGGGGCCCGTAGAACTGAAGCTTTCTTT. Translated, it gives CASSPGGARRTEAFF. Drawing the rest from reference TRBV7-8 and TRBJ1-1, the complete variable domain is GAGVSQSPRYKVAKRGQDVALRCDPISGHVSLFWYQQALGQGPEFLTYFQNEAQLDKSGLPSDRFFAERPEGSVSTLKIQRTQQEDSAVYLCASSPGGARRTEAFFGQGTRLTVV.

CDR3 amino acids: CASSPSGGHSTDTQYF. The CDR3, as DNA: TGTGCCAGCAGCCCTAGCGGGGGGCATAGCACAGATACGCAGTATTTT. V gene TRBV11-3 combines with J gene TRBJ2-3; 11 nucleotides align to TRBD2. The CDR3 runs to 16 residues. Germline assignment: CDR1 SGHNT and CDR2 YENEEA. V dropped 5 bases and J dropped 0; count of bases not matched to a gene: 4.

The CDR3 spells CSVATLRDSIYEQYF. The CDR3 nucleotides are TGCAGCGTTGCTACCCTGCGGGACAGCATCTACGAGCAGTACTTC. The J gene is TRBJ2-7, the V gene TRBV29-1; D is possibly TRBD1 (7 bases). V gave up 4 bases and J gave up 3 bases, with 19 bases separating them. Germline assignment: CDR1 SQVTM and CDR2 ANQGSEA. The CDR3 totals 15 residues.

This clone has only a few counts. The V call is TRBV4-1, the J call TRBJ1-2; a possible D gene is TRBD1 (5 bases). The CDR3 consists of 15 residues. Trimming left V 4 bases short and J 7 bases short, with 19 bases between. CDR1 MGHRA and CDR2 YSYEKL come from the germline V gene. CDR3 coding DNA: TGCGCCAGCAGCCGGAGACAGACCGAGTCGTTTGGCTACACCTTC. Encoded protein: CASSRRQTESFGYTF.

The J gene is TRBJ2-7, the V gene TRBV11-2, with D uncertain. Looked up from germline, CDR1 is SGHAT and CDR2 is FQNNGV. The germline V and J ends were trimmed by 5 bases and 2 bases, with 13 bases remaining between them. The CDR3 is 14 amino acids. CDR3 in amino acids: CASSLSRPAYEQYF. The CDR3 DNA reads as TGTGCCAGCAGCCTTAGCAGGCCAGCCTACGAGCAGTACTTC.

The CDR3 bases are TGTGCCAGCTCACTGGGGCCCGTACACTCTGGAAACACCATATATTTT. This sequence encodes CASSLGPVHSGNTIYF. This chain uses TRBV18 with TRBJ1-3; weak D call: TRBD1 (5 bases). CDR1 and CDR2 from the germline V gene are KGHSH and LQKENI. The CDR3 length is 16 residues. V lost 4 bases and J 0 bases, leaving 13 bases between the germline ends. The full variable domain, its missing parts supplied by reference TRBV18 and TRBJ1-3, is NAGVMQNPRHLVRRRGQEARLRCSPMKGHSHVYWYRQLPEEGLKFMVYLQKENIIDESGMPKERFSAEFPKEGPSILRIQQVVRGDSAAYFCASSLGPVHSGNTIYFGEGSWLTVV.

This clone was observed once. V gene TRBV6-1 combines with J gene TRBJ2-1; D ambiguous. The CDR3 has 15 residues. V was clipped by 6 bases and J by 0 bases, with 12 bases between them. The germline V gene encodes CDR1 MNHNS and CDR2 SASEGT. CDR3 sequence reads: CASRGTTRSYNEQFF. In nucleotides, the CDR3 is TGTGCCAGCAGGGGAACCACTCGCTCCTACAATGAGCAGTTCTTC.

The chain carries TRBV14 and TRBJ1-1; 7 bases are shared with TRBD1. Germline V lookup: CDR1 SGHDN, CDR2 FVKESK. Trimming removed 3 bases from V and 1 base from J; junction bases left unmatched: 11. CDR3 length equals 17 residues. CDR3 DNA sequence: TGTGCCAGCAGCCATTACAGGGGCGGTGTGGGGAACACTGAAGCTTTCTTT. Its translation is CASSHYRGGVGNTEAFF.

This rearrangement joins TRBV30 to TRBJ2-1; possible D gene TRBD1, 6 bases. The germline V gene has CDR1 GTSNPN and CDR2 SVGIG (reference sequence). Trimming left V 2 bases short and J 5 bases short, with 13 bases between. CDR3 size: 14 residues. The CDR3 region is CAWSRDKAHNEQFF. CDR3 coding DNA: TGTGCCTGGAGTCGGGACAAGGCCCACAATGAGCAGTTCTTC.

The rearrangement links TRBV10-3 to TRBJ2-3; D possibly corresponds to TRBD2 (5 bases). CDR1 and CDR2 (germline): ENHRY, SYGVKD. Trimming removed 3 bases from V and 0 bases from J, with 10 bases in between. The CDR3 length is 15 residues. The CDR3 here is CAISEPAASTDTQYF. As DNA, the CDR3 is TGTGCCATCAGTGAACCAGCGGCTAGCACAGATACGCAGTATTTT.

The genes are TRBV9 and TRBJ1-1; D not certain. The CDR3 has 13 residues. Per germline, CDR1 SGDLS and CDR2 YYNGEE. With 4 bases removed from V and 6 bases from J, the gap between germline ends came to 13 bases. CDR3 protein: CASSPRGNAEAFF. The CDR3 bases are TGTGCCAGCAGCCCCCGGGGTAACGCTGAAGCTTTCTTT.

The chain links TRBV6-1 to TRBJ2-3; 9 nucleotides align to TRBD2. This CDR3 contains 14 residues. CDR1 is MNHNS and CDR2 is SASEGT in the germline V gene. V lost 7 bases, J lost 3 bases, and 5 bases stayed unmatched. The CDR3 is CASTGGGATDTQYF. CDR3 coding DNA: TGTGCCAGCACAGGCGGGGGGGCGACAGATACGCAGTATTTT.

V gene TRBV27 combines with J gene TRBJ2-5, with 12 positions matching TRBD2. The V segment lost 5 bases and the J segment 2 bases; nucleotides outside the gene matches: 6. Germline CDR1 and CDR2: MNHEY and SMNVEV (reference sequence). CDR3 length: 16 amino acids. CDR3: CASSALAGGLQETQYF. The CDR3 DNA reads TGTGCCAGCAGTGCTCTAGCGGGAGGGCTTCAAGAGACCCAGTACTTC.

This clone has only one observation. V usage is TRBV7-9 and J usage is TRBJ1-4; the D is unclear. The CDR3 contains 12 residues. The V gene lost 1 base and the J gene lost 7 bases, with 4 bases spanning the gap. Germline loops: CDR1 SEHNR, CDR2 FQNEAQ (reference sequence). As DNA, the CDR3 is TGTGCCAGCAGCTTAGATGGTGAAAAACTGTTTTTT. Residues: CASSLDGEKLFF.

The chain is built from TRBV29-1 and TRBJ2-3; a possible D gene is TRBD1 (6 bases). The CDR3 has 13 amino acids. CDR1 and CDR2 from the germline V gene are SQVTM and ANQGSEA. V was pared by 4 bases and J by 4 bases, with 12 bases between. The CDR3 coding sequence is TGCAGCGTTGTAGCCAGGGGACCAGATACGCAGTATTTT. Amino acid sequence: CSVVARGPDTQYF.

The chain links TRBV7-9 to TRBJ2-1; 10 nucleotides align to TRBD2. The CDR3 extends over 14 amino acids. The trim removed 11 bases at V and 1 base at J, leaving 5 bases unmatched. Germline CDR1 SEHNR, CDR2 FQNEAQ (reference sequence). CDR3 sequence reads: CAWPTSGSYNEQFF. In nucleotides, the CDR3 is TGTGCCTGGCCGACTAGCGGGTCCTACAATGAGCAGTTCTTC.